This entry lists 28 T cell receptor beta chains sequenced from one sample in a study of T-cell reconstitution after alpha-beta-depleted transplantation in children. The TCRbeta library incorporated unique molecular identifiers. TCRdb re-analysed the PCR reads in MiXCR, keeping a single row per CDR3 protein. The sample records over 100,000 distinct CDR3 sequences, about 9.4% being singletons. The sequencing used PBMCs, collected before TCRalphabeta/CD19-depleted stem cell transplant. The receptors were sampled from a boy aged 2-9 years with acute lymphoblastic leukemia, due to receive a stem cell transplant.

In its sample, this clonotype was seen a few times. J is TRBJ2-5 and V is TRBV27; 10 bases match TRBD2. The CDR3 totals 16 residues. CDR1 and CDR2 from the germline V gene are MNHEY and SMNVEV (reference sequence). J was trimmed by 2 bases and V by 4 bases; bases with no gene match: 7. CDR3 sequence (DNA): TGTGCCAGCAGTTCGAGACTAGCGGGCATGCAAGAGACCCAGTACTTC. Amino acid sequence: CASSSRLAGMQETQYF.

The chain is built from TRBV5-1 and TRBJ2-1, with D perhaps matching TRBD2 (5 bases). CDR1 is SGHRS, CDR2 YFSETQ, per germline. The CDR3 is made up of 14 amino acids. V gave up 0 bases and J gave up 8 bases, with 12 bases separating them. CDR3 coding DNA: TGCGCCAGCAGCTTGGCGGCAGGCGGGCATGAGCAGTTCTTC. It codes for CASSLAAGGHEQFF.

This clonotype was picked up a small number of times. The chain recombines TRBV29-1 with TRBJ2-7; the D gene is possibly TRBD2 (6 bases). V lost 7 bases and J lost 2, with 12 bases in between. The CDR3 loop spans 12 amino acids. In germline, CDR1 is SQVTM, CDR2 ANQGSEA. CDR3 sequence: CSARRGTYEQYF. CDR3 DNA sequence: TGCAGCGCCAGGAGGGGAACCTACGAGCAGTACTTC.

This clonotype has ten or more counts. The rearrangement joins TRBV5-5 to TRBJ2-7; D is possibly TRBD1 (6 bases). Germline V gene sequence: CDR1 SGHKS, CDR2 YYEKEE (reference sequence). V lost 4 bases to trimming and J lost 1 base, with 21 bases between them. The CDR3 is 17 residues long. CDR3 sequence: CASSPRQVPILSYEQYF. The CDR3 DNA reads TGTGCCAGCAGCCCCCGACAGGTTCCTATACTTTCCTACGAGCAGTACTTC.

In this sample, this clonotype turned up a few times. This chain joins TRBV6-2 or TRBV6-3 and TRBJ2-5; 12 bases agree with TRBD1. CDR3 size: 19 residues. V dropped 7 bases and J dropped 7; count of bases not matched to a gene: 22. Germline V lookup: CDR1 MNHEY, CDR2 SVGEGT. CDR3 sequence (DNA): TGTGCCAGCACCGTCCCGACCGGGACAGGGGGCCCGACTGTTTTGACCCAGTACTTC. This gives the protein CASTVPTGTGGPTVLTQYF.

The chain is built from TRBV6-1 and TRBJ2-5, with TRBD1 identical over 8 bases. Germline V lookup: CDR1 MNHNS, CDR2 SASEGT. The CDR3 runs to 16 residues. V lost 8 bases to trimming and J lost 2 bases; unmatched junction nucleotides: 13. CDR3 region: CASREHGTGPQETQYF. As DNA, the CDR3 is TGTGCCAGCCGCGAGCATGGGACAGGTCCTCAAGAGACCCAGTACTTC.

The rearrangement joins TRBV28 to TRBJ2-4; TRBD2 aligns across 10 bases. V trimming: 8 bases; J trimming: 5 bases; junction bases outside the gene matches: 6. The germline V gene encodes CDR1 MDHEN and CDR2 SYDVKM. The CDR3 runs to 14 residues. For the CDR3, the DNA is TGTGCCAGCGTAGCGGGAGGTACGGAAAACATTCAGTACTTC. Residues: CASVAGGTENIQYF. The whole variable domain, filled in from reference TRBV28 and TRBJ2-4, reads DVKVTQSSRYLVKRTGEKVFLECVQDMDHENMFWYRQDPGLGLRLIYFSYDVKMKEKGDIPEGYSVSREKKERFSLILESASTNQTSMYLCASVAGGTENIQYFGAGTRLSVL.

This clonotype has a handful of counts. The chain uses TRBV11-3 and TRBJ2-3, with 9 nucleotides matching TRBD1. V was clipped by 5 bases and J by 0 bases; unmatched bases: 3. CDR1 is SGHNT, CDR2 YENEEA, per germline. There are 15 residues in the CDR3. The DNA of the CDR3 is TGTGCCAGCAGCCACGGACAGGGGAGCACAGATACGCAGTATTTT. This encodes CASSHGQGSTDTQYF.

CDR3 residues: CASSWGGNQPQHF. The DNA of the CDR3 is TGTGCCAGCAGTTGGGGGGGCAATCAGCCCCAGCATTTT. The rearrangement links TRBV27 to TRBJ1-5; a possible D gene is TRBD1 (5 bases). V dropped 4 bases and J dropped 2 bases, with 6 bases sitting between them. CDR3 length: 13 amino acids. Germline V gene data show CDR1 as MNHEY and CDR2 as SMNVEV (reference sequence).

The chain has TRBV3-1 and TRBJ2-2, with 7 bases that match TRBD1. This CDR3 has 17 amino acids. V was pared by 1 base and J by 2 bases, with 7 bases of the junction left unmatched. In germline, CDR1 is LGHDT, CDR2 YNNKEL (reference sequence). The CDR3 loop is CASSQGPDRTNTGELFF. As DNA, the CDR3 is TGTGCCAGCAGCCAAGGCCCGGACAGGACTAACACCGGGGAGCTGTTTTTT.

This clonotype was seen repeatedly, ten times or more. The rearrangement uses TRBV12-3 or TRBV12-4 and TRBJ2-3, with 8 bases identical to TRBD2. The CDR3 is made up of 15 amino acids. The V gene end was trimmed by 5 bases and the J gene end by 1 base; junction bases not matched to a gene: 5. For the CDR3, the DNA is TGTGCCAGCAGTCCATATAGCGGGGGCACAGATACGCAGTATTTT. Amino acids: CASSPYSGGTDTQYF.

This clonotype has a count of ten or more. The genes are TRBV6-5 and TRBJ1-1; no clear D. This CDR3 has 15 residues. V dropped 3 bases and J dropped 4 bases, with 15 bases sitting between them. The germline V gene has CDR1 MNHEY and CDR2 SVGAGI. CDR3 in DNA: TGTGCCAGCAGTTATTTTGCAGGAGCGGGCACTGAAGCTTTCTTT. Encoded protein: CASSYFAGAGTEAFF.

This clonotype was picked up a small number of times. This chain connects TRBV7-2 to TRBJ2-1, with 9 nucleotides matching TRBD1. Germline loops: CDR1 SGHTA, CDR2 FQGNSA. The CDR3 extends over 14 amino acids. The junction had 12 bases not matched to a gene; V was cut back by 11 bases and J by 7 bases. CDR3: CAEQGAGGGNEQFF. The CDR3 DNA sequence: TGTGCCGAACAGGGGGCAGGGGGAGGGAATGAGCAGTTCTTC.

This clonotype was detected a few times. V usage is TRBV5-1 and J usage is TRBJ2-1, with 8 bases matching TRBD2. V was clipped by 4 bases and J by 12 bases; unmatched bases: 15. Looked up from germline, CDR1 is SGHRS and CDR2 is YFSETQ. The CDR3 is 15 residues long. The CDR3 reads CASSQGGDGAGVQFF. CDR3 DNA sequence: TGCGCCAGCAGCCAAGGGGGGGATGGAGCGGGAGTGCAGTTCTTC.

This clonotype has only a few counts. The genes are TRBV7-9 and TRBJ2-1; tentatively, D is TRBD1 (6 bases). The CDR3 contains 14 residues. V was clipped by 5 bases and J by 9 bases, with 17 bases between them. Germline CDR1 SEHNR, CDR2 FQNEAQ (reference sequence). The CDR3 loop reads CASSENQGPFEQFF. In DNA form, the CDR3 reads TGTGCCAGCAGCGAGAATCAGGGGCCTTTTGAGCAGTTCTTC.

This clonotype was seen at least ten times. The genes are TRBV5-1 and TRBJ2-1; D is ambiguous. This CDR3 comprises 12 residues. The germline V gene has CDR1 SGHRS and CDR2 YFSETQ. V lost 2 bases, J lost 6 bases, and 6 bases lay in between. The CDR3 DNA sequence: TGCGCCAGCAGCTTTATAAGCAATGAGCAGTTCTTC. Translated: CASSFISNEQFF.

As regards this clonotype: One junction end disagrees with the germline gene, perhaps due to a read error. CDR3 bases: TGTACCAGCAGTTTCGGACTAGCGGGAGCCCCGGGAACCGGGGAGCTGTTTTTT. Translated, it gives CTSSFGLAGAPGTGELFF. V usage is TRBV12-3 or TRBV12-4 and J usage is TRBJ2-2; 13 bases are a match to TRBD2. The CDR3 covers 18 residues.

This clonotype was picked up a small number of times. V is TRBV20-1 and J is TRBJ2-2; D uncertain. Germline V gives CDR1 DFQATT, CDR2 SNEGSKA (reference sequence). The CDR3 totals 14 residues. V lost 4 bases and J 1 base, leaving 10 bases between the germline ends. The CDR3 here is CSATPLKNTGELFF. The CDR3 DNA sequence: TGCAGTGCTACCCCTTTGAAGAACACCGGGGAGCTGTTTTTT.

The sample holds a few counts of this clonotype. The chain recombines TRBV5-1 with TRBJ2-3; TRBD2 matches at 7 bases. Per germline, CDR1 SGHRS and CDR2 YFSETQ. The CDR3 loop spans 16 amino acids. J lost 1 base, V lost 2 bases, and 7 bases had no gene match. The CDR3 DNA sequence: TGCGCCAGCAGCTTTTCGGATCGGGGGGGCACAGATACGCAGTATTTT. This encodes CASSFSDRGGTDTQYF.

This clonotype was seen many times. This chain joins TRBV6-1 and TRBJ2-3; TRBD2 matches at 12 bases. Germline V gene sequence: CDR1 MNHNS, CDR2 SASEGT. The CDR3 consists of 16 residues. Germline trimming cut 6 bases from V and 6 bases from J; bases unmatched to any gene: 10. For the CDR3, the DNA is TGTGCCAGCAGCCGTGGACTAGCGGGATGGAGGGATACGCAGTATTTT. It translates to CASSRGLAGWRDTQYF.

The rearrangement joins TRBV20-1 to TRBJ2-1; TRBD2 matches 12 bases. The CDR3 runs to 17 residues. Looked up from germline, CDR1 is DFQATT and CDR2 is SNEGSKA (reference sequence). Trimming at V came to 6 bases and at J to 1 base, leaving 10 bases not matched to a gene. This CDR3 reads CSAKIASGRESYNEQFF. The CDR3 bases are TGCAGTGCGAAAATAGCTAGCGGGAGGGAATCCTACAATGAGCAGTTCTTC.

This clonotype has more than one count but fewer than ten. This chain uses TRBV18 with TRBJ2-2; D is uncertain. Germline CDR1 KGHSH, CDR2 LQKENI. Trimming removed 4 bases from V and 0 bases from J, with 9 bases in between. The CDR3 has 15 residues. The CDR3, as DNA: TGTGCCAGCTCACATGGCAAACCGAACACCGGGGAGCTGTTTTTT. Translating gives CASSHGKPNTGELFF.

This clonotype was detected ten times or more. The chain combines TRBV12-3 or TRBV12-4 with TRBJ1-4, with 10 bases that match TRBD1. This CDR3 region has 14 residues. V shed 3 bases and J 7 bases; nucleotides not matched to a gene: 2. Here the CDR3 reads CASSLGQGTEKLFF. The CDR3 DNA reads TGTGCCAGCAGTTTGGGACAGGGGACTGAAAAACTGTTTTTT.

This clonotype was recorded at least ten times. The chain has TRBV10-1 and TRBJ2-5; 12 bases are shared with TRBD2. After removal of 6 bases from V and 2 bases from J, the junction contained 1 base not matched to a gene. In germline, CDR1 is WNHNN, CDR2 SYGVQD (reference sequence). The CDR3 totals 14 residues. CDR3 region: CASSLAGGQETQYF. In DNA, the CDR3 is TGCGCCAGCAGCCTAGCGGGAGGGCAAGAGACCCAGTACTTC.

This clonotype occurred a few times. This chain joins TRBV5-1 and TRBJ2-5; 8 bases align to TRBD2. J was trimmed by 5 bases and V by 4 bases; bases with no gene match: 7. CDR1 and CDR2 from the germline V gene are SGHRS and YFSETQ. The CDR3 runs to 14 residues. CDR3 coding DNA: TGCGCCAGCAGCGGGGGACTAGTCGCGGAGACCCAGTACTTC. This translates into CASSGGLVAETQYF.

The chain is built from TRBV5-1 and TRBJ2-7; D call uncertain. The CDR3 totals 12 residues. Deletions cut 2 bases from V and 5 bases from J, with 8 bases between. Per germline, CDR1 SGHRS and CDR2 YFSETQ. The CDR3 nucleotides are TGCGCCAGCAGCTTTGGGTTGGACGAGCAGTACTTC. This sequence encodes CASSFGLDEQYF.

In its sample, this clonotype was seen a few times. The rearrangement links TRBV12-3 or TRBV12-4 to TRBJ2-1, with TRBD1 matching 7 bases. This CDR3 spans 16 amino acids. Trimming took 3 bases from V and 5 from J; bases not matched to a gene: 10. The CDR3 nucleotides are TGTGCCAGCAGTTTTTGGGAGAGGGGGCCTCACAATGAGCAGTTCTTC. Amino acids: CASSFWERGPHNEQFF.

The chain uses TRBV18 and TRBJ2-5, with 14 bases identical to TRBD2. V dropped 0 bases and J dropped 4; count of bases not matched to a gene: 4. The CDR3 totals 17 residues. The germline V gene encodes CDR1 KGHSH and CDR2 LQKENI. In nucleotides, the CDR3 is TGTGCCAGCTCACCACCGATGGGACTAGCGGGAGTAGAGACCCAGTACTTC. This sequence encodes CASSPPMGLAGVETQYF.